The 15 T cell receptor beta chains in this list originate from one sample, sequenced in a study of technical replicates of blood from a handful of donors (dated by TCRdb to 2016 to 2017). Libraries were built with the immunoSEQ multiplex PCR assay. Entries here come from immuneACCESS through TCRdb and include only in-frame sequences with V and J called. Some clones fail to appear in such tables; in the studies checked, an unresolved V gene covers under half of the shortfall, and the cause of the remainder is unknown. Counted in this sample were over 90,000 clones; 95% of them appeared once. 0.2% to 0.25% of the sample rests with the top ten. The material sequenced was T cells isolated from PBMCs. These receptors all come from a human donor in good health.

This chain joins TRBV27 and TRBJ2-6; a weak D match, TRBD2 (5 bases). The length of the CDR3 is 15 residues. CDR1 and CDR2 from the germline V gene are MNHEY and SMNVEV (reference sequence). The V and J ends lost 6 bases and 3 bases respectively, with 12 bases between them. CDR3 in amino acids: CASSFGGIGANVLTF. CDR3 nucleotide sequence: TGTGCCAGCAGCTTTGGAGGAATTGGGGCCAACGTCCTGACTTTC.

This clone was picked up one time. This chain joins TRBV28 and TRBJ1-3; D is possibly TRBD1 (6 bases). V was cut by 6 bases and J by 0 bases, with 12 bases left in between. CDR3 length equals 15 residues. CDR1 MDHEN and CDR2 SYDVKM come from the germline V gene. CDR3 DNA: TGTGCCAGCAGACAGACAGGTTCCTCTGGAAACACCATATATTTT. Residues: CASRQTGSSGNTIYF.

The chain employs TRBV7-3 and TRBJ2-7; 11 bases are a match to TRBD1. CDR1 and CDR2 (germline): SGHTA, FQGTGA. The CDR3 length is 16 residues. After removal of 0 bases from V and 1 base from J, the junction contained 2 bases not matched to a gene. Here the CDR3 reads CASSLTGTGGSYEQYF. DNA for the CDR3: TGTGCCAGCAGCTTAACGGGGACAGGGGGGTCCTACGAGCAGTACTTC.

This rearrangement joins TRBV6-5 to TRBJ1-2; tentative D call: TRBD1 (6 bases). CDR3 length: 15 amino acids. The germline V and J ends were trimmed by 0 bases and 2 bases, with 10 bases remaining between them. The germline V gene encodes CDR1 MNHEY and CDR2 SVGAGI. The CDR3 DNA sequence: TGTGCCAGCAGTTACTCGGCGGGGGGCAACTATGGCTACACCTTC. It specifies CASSYSAGGNYGYTF.

The rearrangement links TRBV11-3 to TRBJ1-1, with 9 bases aligning to TRBD1. V lost 5 bases, J lost 5 bases, and 15 bases stayed unmatched. CDR3 length equals 17 residues. The germline CDR1 and CDR2 sequences are SGHNT and YENEEA. The CDR3: CASSARDRDQAETEAFF. DNA for the CDR3: TGTGCCAGCAGCGCAAGGGACAGGGACCAAGCTGAGACTGAAGCTTTCTTT. The variable domain in full, with the rest retrieved from reference TRBV11-3 and TRBJ1-1, is EAGVVQSPRYKIIEKKQPVAFWCNPISGHNTLYWYLQNLGQGPELLIRYENEEAVDDSQLPKDRFSAERLKGVDSTLKIQPAELGDSAVYLCASSARDRDQAETEAFFGQGTRLTVV.

The chain employs TRBV5-1 and TRBJ2-3; no clear D gene. The CDR3 spans 15 residues. The V end lost 0 bases, the J end lost 2 bases, and 10 bases lay between the germline ends. The germline CDR1 and CDR2 sequences are SGHRS and YFSETQ. The CDR3 here is CASSLDVSSTDTQYF. The DNA for the CDR3 is TGCGCCAGCAGCTTGGATGTCTCCTCCACAGATACGCAGTATTTT.

The rearrangement links TRBV16 to TRBJ1-1; D possibly corresponds to TRBD1 (5 bases). The CDR3 consists of 16 residues. Trimming pared 4 bases from V and 5 bases from J, leaving 20 bases between. CDR1 and CDR2 from the germline V gene are KGHSY and FQNENV. The CDR3 region has the DNA TGTGCCAGCAGCCTAAATGAGTGGGGGGGACGGACTGAAGCTTTCTTT. Its protein product is CASSLNEWGGRTEAFF.

The V gene is TRBV28, the J gene TRBJ1-3, with D possibly TRBD1 on 6 matching bases. The germline V gene has CDR1 MDHEN and CDR2 SYDVKM. CDR3 size: 13 residues. The CDR3 DNA follows: TGTTCTTCAGGGGACACCTCTGGAAACACCATATATTTT. This gives the protein CSSGDTSGNTIYF.

This sequence joins TRBV16 and TRBJ1-6; TRBD1 matches at 8 bases. The J segment lost 6 bases and the V segment lost 7 bases, leaving 8 bases of the junction unmatched. Germline loops: CDR1 KGHSY, CDR2 FQNENV. The CDR3 covers 15 residues. CDR3 sequence: CASTPPTGVNSPLHF. The CDR3 nucleotides read TGTGCCAGCACTCCTCCGACAGGGGTTAATTCACCCCTCCACTTT.

This chain's CDR3 is CASKMLPGLMYEQYF. In DNA, the CDR3 is TGTGCCAGCAAGATGCTCCCAGGTCTGATGTACGAGCAGTACTTC. This chain uses TRBV2 with TRBJ2-7; D unresolved. Trimming shortened V by 7 bases and J by 4 bases, and 20 bases separated the two germline ends. The CDR3 covers 15 residues. Germline CDR1 SNHLY, CDR2 FYNNEI.

This chain links TRBV19 with TRBJ2-6, with D possibly being TRBD2 (7 bases). The CDR3 totals 16 residues. CDR1 and CDR2 from the germline V gene are LNHDA and SQIVND (reference sequence). V was clipped by 2 bases and J by 4 bases, with 12 bases between them. CDR3 bases: TGTGCCAGTAGTATATTCGGGGGGCCAGGGGCCAACGTCCTGACTTTC. As protein: CASSIFGGPGANVLTF.

This chain joins TRBV5-6 and TRBJ2-7, with D maybe TRBD2 (6 bases). Trimming removed 6 bases from V and 0 bases from J, with 25 bases in between. There are 18 residues in the CDR3. Germline CDR1 and CDR2: SGHDT and YYEEEE. CDR3 coding DNA: TGTGCCAGCACGTCGCCAAATCCTAGCGCTAAGAGCTCCTACGAGCAGTACTTC. This sequence encodes CASTSPNPSAKSSYEQYF. The full variable domain, rest sourced from reference TRBV5-6 and TRBJ2-7, is DAGVTQSPTHLIKTRGQQVTLRCSPKSGHDTVSWYQQALGQGPQFIFQYYEEEERQRGNFPDRFSGHQFPNYSSELNVNALLLGDSALYLCASTSPNPSAKSSYEQYFGPGTRLTVT.

This clone was found once. V is TRBV5-1 and J is TRBJ2-7, with TRBD2 matching 10 bases. The CDR3 is 15 residues long. The J segment lost 2 bases and the V segment lost 5 bases, leaving 7 bases of the junction unmatched. Germline CDR1 is SGHRS and CDR2 is YFSETQ. The CDR3 is CASRVAGGPAYEQYF. The CDR3 DNA sequence: TGCGCCAGCAGGGTAGCGGGGGGACCTGCCTACGAGCAGTACTTC.

The chain recombines TRBV5-1 with TRBJ2-1; D perhaps matches TRBD2 (9 bases). Trimming shortened V by 3 bases and J by 3 bases, and 28 bases separated the two germline ends. Germline V lookup: CDR1 SGHRS, CDR2 YFSETQ. There are 20 residues in the CDR3. The CDR3 DNA reads TGCGCCAGCAGCTCCTCAGGGGGCGGGAGGGCTCTTGGGCTCTACAATGAGCAGTTCTTC. The encoded protein is CASSSSGGGRALGLYNEQFF.

The J gene is TRBJ1-5, the V gene TRBV15; TRBD1 aligns across 7 bases. This CDR3 region has 16 residues. The germline V gene encodes CDR1 LNHNV and CDR2 YYDKDF (reference sequence). With V trimmed by 0 bases and J by 5 bases, 7 bases remained unmatched. CDR3 residues: CATSRDLDRWDQPQHF. In nucleotides, the CDR3 is TGTGCCACCAGCAGAGACCTGGACAGGTGGGATCAGCCCCAGCATTTT.